These 27 T cell receptor beta chains came from one sample sequenced in a study of response to subunit inactivated influenza vaccine. TCRdb reprocessed the RT-PCR reads with MiXCR, giving one entry per CDR3 protein. The sample holds hundreds of thousands of distinct CDR3 sequences, around 14% seen once. Material: PBMCs from blood, obtained 14 to 15 days before vaccination. Receptor source: a man aged 50 or older who received an inactivated influenza vaccine.

This clonotype was counted only a few times. This chain uses TRBV24-1 with TRBJ2-3; 9 positions match TRBD2. Germline values: CDR1 KGHDR, CDR2 SFDVKD. The CDR3 extends over 15 amino acids. V was pared by 5 bases and J by 3 bases, with 5 bases of the junction left unmatched. The chain's CDR3 is CATSGGSGSTDTQYF. The CDR3 region has the DNA TGTGCCACCAGTGGAGGTAGCGGGAGTACAGATACGCAGTATTTT.

This chain links TRBV4-2 with TRBJ2-1; 9 bases line up with TRBD2. Looked up from germline, CDR1 is LGHNA and CDR2 is YNFKEQ. The CDR3 is made up of 18 amino acids. J lost 7 bases, V lost 0 bases, and 13 bases had no gene match. The CDR3 sequence: CASSQDRGMAGGRNEQFF. CDR3 in DNA: TGTGCCAGCAGCCAAGATAGGGGGATGGCGGGGGGGCGAAATGAGCAGTTCTTC.

This chain links TRBV12-3 or TRBV12-4 with TRBJ1-2; 9 positions agree with TRBD1. V shed 6 bases and J 4 bases; nucleotides not matched to a gene: 6. CDR3 size: 14 residues. DNA of the CDR3: TGTGCCAGCAGGGGGGTGGACAGGGGCTATGGCTACACCTTC. Protein: CASRGVDRGYGYTF.

This clonotype turned up a few times. The J gene is TRBJ1-1, the V gene TRBV5-1; TRBD1 aligns across 7 bases. The V and J ends lost 3 bases and 1 base, in that order; junction bases with no gene match: 9. Germline V gene data show CDR1 as SGHRS and CDR2 as YFSETQ. CDR3 length equals 16 residues. The CDR3 region has the DNA TGCGCCAGCAGCTGGACTCTAAGACAGGGGAACACTGAAGCTTTCTTT. This encodes CASSWTLRQGNTEAFF.

The genes are TRBV12-3 or TRBV12-4 and TRBJ2-7, with D possibly TRBD2 on 5 matching bases. V was shortened by 1 base and J by 1 base, with 14 bases between the two germline ends. This CDR3 spans 16 amino acids. CDR3 protein: CASSLERGSNSYEQYF. Written as DNA, the CDR3 is TGTGCCAGCAGTTTAGAGCGAGGGTCTAATTCCTACGAGCAGTACTTC.

V gene TRBV2 combines with J gene TRBJ2-3, with 8 bases that match TRBD1. V was pared by 5 bases and J by 4 bases, with 8 bases of the junction left unmatched. In germline, CDR1 is SNHLY, CDR2 FYNNEI. The length of the CDR3 is 15 residues. In DNA, the CDR3 is TGTGCCAGCAGTATCTGGACAGGGCCCTCAGATACGCAGTATTTT. Its protein product is CASSIWTGPSDTQYF.

The V gene is TRBV2, the J gene TRBJ2-2; D unclear. V was shortened by 4 bases and J by 0 bases, with 12 bases between the two germline ends. This CDR3 spans 16 amino acids. The germline CDR1 and CDR2 sequences are SNHLY and FYNNEI. CDR3 residues: CASSVGGPANTGELFF. The CDR3 region has the DNA TGTGCCAGCAGTGTGGGCGGCCCTGCGAACACCGGGGAGCTGTTTTTT.

The chain combines TRBV4-3 with TRBJ1-1; 9 bases align to TRBD1. With 1 base clipped from V and 9 bases from J, the junction kept 9 bases outside the gene matches. Germline V gene data show CDR1 as LGHNA and CDR2 as YSLEER. This CDR3 contains 15 residues. The CDR3: CASSQGWDRARQAFF. Written as DNA, the CDR3 is TGCGCCAGCAGCCAAGGGTGGGACAGGGCAAGGCAAGCTTTCTTT.

The J gene is TRBJ1-2, the V gene TRBV20-1; no firm D call. Germline V gene lookup returns CDR1 DFQATT and CDR2 SNEGSKA (reference sequence). CDR3 length: 16 residues. With 6 bases removed from V and 1 base from J, the gap between germline ends came to 21 bases. CDR3 nucleotide sequence: TGCAGTGCCCCGCCACCGACGGATTCCATTAACTATGGCTACACCTTC. It is translated as CSAPPPTDSINYGYTF.

This clonotype was counted between two and nine times. The chain has TRBV21-1 and TRBJ2-5; the table's D call TRBD2 went unverified against the DNA. TRBV21-1 is flagged as a pseudogene. The CDR3 has 15 amino acids. The CDR3 reads CASSKRLAGLETQYF. Written as DNA, the CDR3 is TGTGCCAGCAGCAAACGACTAGCGGGGCTGGAGACCCAGTACTTC.

This clonotype was seen only a few times. The chain recombines TRBV9 with TRBJ2-1, with 11 bases that match TRBD2. From germline, CDR1 is SGDLS and CDR2 YYNGEE. This CDR3 contains 16 residues. The V and J ends lost 4 bases and 3 bases, in that order; junction bases with no gene match: 6. The CDR3, as DNA: TGTGCCAGCAGCCCCCGACTAGCGGGGCTCTACAATGAGCAGTTCTTC. It yields the protein CASSPRLAGLYNEQFF.

This clonotype was detected many times. This chain joins TRBV2 and TRBJ2-7; D is possibly TRBD1 (6 bases). Germline CDR1 is SNHLY and CDR2 is FYNNEI. V was trimmed by 6 bases and J by 2 bases, leaving 14 bases between them. The CDR3 totals 14 residues. In DNA, the CDR3 is TGTGCCAGCAGCTTGACAGGTATACCCTACGAGCAGTACTTC. Protein sequence: CASSLTGIPYEQYF. Based on the CDR3 plus reference TRBV2 and TRBJ2-7, the full variable domain is EPEVTQTPSHQVTQMGQEVILRCVPISNHLYFYWYRQILGQKVEFLVSFYNNEISEKSEIFDDQFSVERPDGSNFTLKIRSTKLEDSAMYFCASSLTGIPYEQYFGPGTRLTVT.

The J gene is TRBJ2-7, the V gene TRBV20-1, with D hard to call. Germline assignment: CDR1 DFQATT and CDR2 SNEGSKA (reference sequence). The CDR3 loop spans 12 amino acids. Trimming shortened V by 5 bases and J by 1 base, and 9 bases separated the two germline ends. This CDR3 is CSAHPLSYEQYF. CDR3 DNA: TGCAGTGCTCACCCCCTATCCTACGAGCAGTACTTC.

This clonotype turned up a few times. The V gene is TRBV27, the J gene TRBJ1-5; no firm D call. CDR3 length: 13 amino acids. The ends were cut back, 3 bases at V and 4 bases at J, with 7 bases in the middle. Germline loops: CDR1 MNHEY, CDR2 SMNVEV (reference sequence). The CDR3 protein is CASSFYRNQPQHF. The CDR3 DNA is TGTGCCAGCAGTTTCTACAGAAATCAGCCCCAGCATTTT.

The chain joins TRBV12-3 or TRBV12-4 to TRBJ2-2, with 8 bases identical to TRBD2. V shed 7 bases, J shed 1 base, and the junction held 8 bases outside the gene matches. This CDR3 comprises 16 residues. The CDR3: CASTGGDGWNTGELFF. The DNA of the CDR3 is TGTGCCAGCACCGGGGGGGACGGGTGGAACACCGGGGAGCTGTTTTTT.

The rearrangement links TRBV5-6 to TRBJ2-4; D is uncertain. Germline CDR1 is SGHDT and CDR2 is YYEEEE. With 3 bases removed from V and 7 bases from J, the gap between germline ends came to 14 bases. The CDR3 runs 14 residues. DNA for the CDR3: TGTGCCAGCAGCTCCTGGTCCACCGGGAACATTCAGTACTTC. Translating it yields CASSSWSTGNIQYF.

A few counts support this clonotype. CDR3 coding DNA: TGTGCCAGCAGCTTAACTAGCGACCAAGAGACCCAGTACTTC. It translates to CASSLTSDQETQYF. The rearrangement uses TRBV7-3 and TRBJ2-5; a weak D match, TRBD2 (5 bases). CDR3 size: 14 residues. Germline V gene sequence: CDR1 SGHTA, CDR2 FQGTGA. V gave up 0 bases and J gave up 0 bases, with 5 bases separating them.

In regard to this clonotype: Relative to the germline gene, one junction end is altered; a read error may explain this. The CDR3 sequence is CAISGRGQGRGEQLF. The CDR3, as DNA: TGTGCCATCAGTGGACGAGGACAGGGGCGAGGTGAGCAGCTCTTC. The V gene is TRBV10-3, the J gene TRBJ2-1, with TRBD1 identical over 9 bases. The CDR3 contains 15 residues. Germline CDR1 and CDR2: ENHRY and SYGVKD.

A few counts support this clonotype. The J gene is TRBJ1-2, the V gene TRBV5-3; TRBD1 is a possible D gene (6 bases). Being an ORF, TRBV5-3 has a function that is uncertain. This CDR3 contains 20 residues. Trimming shortened V by 0 bases and J by 3 bases, and 27 bases separated the two germline ends. The CDR3 spells CARSLVPQGTDLEYDYGYTF. In DNA, the CDR3 is TGTGCCAGAAGCTTGGTACCTCAGGGGACCGATCTTGAGTATGACTATGGCTACACCTTC.

This clonotype was counted only a few times. This chain connects TRBV7-8 to TRBJ1-2; tentative D call: TRBD1 (5 bases). The V end was cut by 2 bases, the J end by 2 bases, with 12 bases between. The V gene's germline CDR1 is SGHVS and CDR2 FQNEAQ. The CDR3 totals 15 residues. CDR3 bases: TGTGCCAGCAGCTTAAGTGGGGGATCGAACTATGGCTACACCTTC. It is translated as CASSLSGGSNYGYTF. Drawing the rest from reference TRBV7-8 and TRBJ1-2, the complete variable domain is GAGVSQSPRYKVAKRGQDVALRCDPISGHVSLFWYQQALGQGPEFLTYFQNEAQLDKSGLPSDRFFAERPEGSVSTLKIQRTQQEDSAVYLCASSLSGGSNYGYTFGSGTRLTVV.

CDR3 in DNA: TGTGCCATCAGTGCCTCAACTAGCGGGTACGAGCAGTACTTC. This sequence encodes CAISASTSGYEQYF. The chain has TRBV10-3 and TRBJ2-7; 9 bases line up with TRBD2. The trim removed 4 bases at V and 4 bases at J, leaving 5 bases unmatched. The CDR3 has 14 residues. Germline loops: CDR1 ENHRY, CDR2 SYGVKD.

This clonotype has only a few counts. The genes are TRBV7-3 and TRBJ2-1; 7 bases are shared with TRBD2. This CDR3 region has 14 residues. The trim removed 1 base at V and 6 bases at J, leaving 3 bases unmatched. The germline gives CDR1 SGHTA, CDR2 FQGTGA. CDR3 sequence reads: CASSLMRESNEQFF. The DNA of the CDR3 is TGTGCCAGCAGCTTAATGCGGGAGAGCAATGAGCAGTTCTTC. Using reference TRBV7-3 and TRBJ2-1 for the parts outside the CDR3, the full variable domain is GAGVSQTPSNKVTEKGKYVELRCDPISGHTALYWYRQSLGQGPEFLIYFQGTGAADDSGLPNDRFFAVRPEGSVSTLKIQRTERGDSAVYLCASSLMRESNEQFFGPGTRLTVL.

This chain joins TRBV20-1 and TRBJ1-2; D is ambiguous. CDR1 is DFQATT and CDR2 is SNEGSKA in the germline V gene (reference sequence). The V end lost 6 bases, the J end lost 7 bases, and 24 bases lay between the germline ends. CDR3 size: 15 residues. The chain's CDR3 is CSASFNSGGMAGYTF. In nucleotides, the CDR3 is TGCAGTGCCAGTTTTAACTCGGGCGGAATGGCTGGCTACACCTTC.

This clonotype appeared a few times. The chain joins TRBV12-3 or TRBV12-4 to TRBJ1-1; D is unclear. This CDR3 is built from 12 residues. The V end lost 6 bases, the J end lost 7 bases, and 12 bases lay between the germline ends. The CDR3 spells CASRMNLLEAFF. CDR3 DNA: TGTGCCAGCAGGATGAACCTTCTTGAAGCTTTCTTT.

The chain carries TRBV11-2 and TRBJ2-3; D is perhaps TRBD1 or TRBD2 (5 bases each). V shed 5 bases and J shed 2 bases, with 14 bases lying between them. This CDR3 contains 15 residues. CDR1 is SGHAT and CDR2 is FQNNGV in the germline V gene. CDR3 sequence reads: CASSQRGFLTDTQYF. CDR3 sequence (DNA): TGTGCCAGCAGCCAGAGGGGATTTCTCACAGATACGCAGTATTTT.

This rearrangement joins TRBV20-1 to TRBJ1-6; 9 positions agree with TRBD1. Trimming took 3 bases from V and 8 from J; bases not matched to a gene: 2. In germline, CDR1 is DFQATT, CDR2 SNEGSKA (reference sequence). This CDR3 has 13 amino acids. As DNA, the CDR3 is TGCAGTGCTAGTGGGGACAGGGATTCACCCCTCCACTTT. This translates into CSASGDRDSPLHF.

This clonotype was counted only a few times. V and J are TRBV10-3 and TRBJ2-7; 9 nucleotides agree with TRBD2. The V gene's germline CDR1 is ENHRY and CDR2 SYGVKD. Trimming cost V 6 bases and J 0 bases; bases outside gene matches: 15. The CDR3 length is 18 residues. The CDR3 DNA reads TGTGCCATCAGGGGCGGACTAGCGTCACGGGGGAGCTCCTACGAGCAGTACTTC. This codes for CAIRGGLASRGSSYEQYF.